This TCR beta chain was found in a study of blood T cells in healthy people across ages. The use of a sample-barcoded 5' primer and a J-beta primer mix characterized a second PCR of 7 to 11 cycles. Researchers report that a template-switch adaptor with 12 random nucleotides tagged each cDNA molecule. Each CDR3 protein gets one entry after TCRdb re-called the 5' RACE reads with MiXCR. Of a few hundred thousand distinct CDR3 sequences listed, 25% to 30% were seen once; the top ten hold 18%. Each sample had at least 6.5 million PBMCs isolated. What was sequenced was blood. The clonotype was recovered from a woman in her seventies in good health.

CDR3 loop: CASSSGIAGGYEQYF. The CDR3 region has the DNA TGTGCCAGCAGTTCTGGGATAGCGGGGGGCTACGAGCAGTACTTC. The chain joins TRBV6-5 to TRBJ2-7; 10 positions agree with TRBD2. The junction had 6 bases not matched to a gene; V was cut back by 4 bases and J by 3 bases. CDR3 size: 15 residues. Germline V lookup: CDR1 MNHEY, CDR2 SVGAGI.